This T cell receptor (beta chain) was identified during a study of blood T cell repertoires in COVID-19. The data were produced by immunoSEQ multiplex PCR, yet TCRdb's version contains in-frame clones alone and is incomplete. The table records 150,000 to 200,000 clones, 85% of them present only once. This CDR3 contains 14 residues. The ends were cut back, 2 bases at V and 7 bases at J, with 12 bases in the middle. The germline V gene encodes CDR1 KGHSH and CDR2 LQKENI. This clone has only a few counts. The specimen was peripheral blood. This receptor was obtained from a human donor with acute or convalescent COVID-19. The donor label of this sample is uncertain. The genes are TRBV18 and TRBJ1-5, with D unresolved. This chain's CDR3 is CASSPSKAVQPQHF. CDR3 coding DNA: TGTGCCAGCTCACCATCCAAAGCGGTACAGCCCCAGCATTTT. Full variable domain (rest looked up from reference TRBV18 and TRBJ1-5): NAGVMQNPRHLVRRRGQEARLRCSPMKGHSHVYWYRQLPEEGLKFMVYLQKENIIDESGMPKERFSAEFPKEGPSILRIQQVVRGDSAAYFCASSPSKAVQPQHFGDGTRLSIL.